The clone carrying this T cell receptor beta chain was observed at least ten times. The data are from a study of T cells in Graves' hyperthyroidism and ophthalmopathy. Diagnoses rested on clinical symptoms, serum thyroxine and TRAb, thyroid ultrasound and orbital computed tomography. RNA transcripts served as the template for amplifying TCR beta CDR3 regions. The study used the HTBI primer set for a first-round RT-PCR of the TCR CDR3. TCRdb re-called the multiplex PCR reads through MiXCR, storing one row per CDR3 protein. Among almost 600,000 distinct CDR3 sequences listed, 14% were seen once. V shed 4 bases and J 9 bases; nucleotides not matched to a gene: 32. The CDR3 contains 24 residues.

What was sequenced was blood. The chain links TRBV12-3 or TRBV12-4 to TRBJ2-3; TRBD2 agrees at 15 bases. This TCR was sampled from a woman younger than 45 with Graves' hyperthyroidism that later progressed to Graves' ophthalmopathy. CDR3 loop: CASSSPARDGTNLGLAGGLRTQYF. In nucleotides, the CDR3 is TGTGCCAGCAGTTCCCCCGCCCGGGACGGCACGAATCTCGGACTAGCGGGAGGGTTGAGAACGCAGTATTTT.